The 4 T cell receptor beta chains below were found in one sample sequenced in a study of T cells in Graves' hyperthyroidism and ophthalmopathy. TCR beta CDR3 region amplification was performed from RNA transcripts. TCR CDR3 regions were first amplified by RT-PCR with HTBI primers. TCRdb redid the calling of the multiplex PCR reads with MiXCR, one entry per CDR3 protein. The table lists over 450,000 distinct CDR3 sequences, roughly 18% of them singletons. The sequenced sample was blood. These receptors were obtained from a woman aged 18-30 years with Graves' ophthalmopathy.

The chain uses TRBV7-3 and TRBJ2-3; TRBD2 matches 15 bases. The CDR3 runs 20 residues. Germline V CDR1 and CDR2: SGHTA, FQGTGA. After removal of 5 bases from V and 5 bases from J, the junction contained 17 bases not matched to a gene. CDR3 residues: CASSPLGGGLAGGPGDTQYF. In nucleotides, the CDR3 is TGTGCCAGCAGCCCCCTCGGGGGTGGACTAGCGGGAGGGCCTGGAGATACGCAGTATTTT. The full variable domain, in which reference TRBV7-3 and TRBJ2-3 provide the parts outside the CDR3, is GAGVSQTPSNKVTEKGKYVELRCDPISGHTALYWYRQSLGQGPEFLIYFQGTGAADDSGLPNDRFFAVRPEGSVSTLKIQRTERGDSAVYLCASSPLGGGLAGGPGDTQYFGPGTRLTVL.

This clonotype was seen many times. This rearrangement joins TRBV7-2 to TRBJ2-1; D remains ambiguous. CDR3 size: 15 residues. From germline, CDR1 is SGHTA and CDR2 FQGNSA. V lost 5 bases and J 0 bases, leaving 11 bases between the germline ends. CDR3 in amino acids: CASSAVASSYNEQFF. DNA of the CDR3: TGTGCCAGCAGCGCCGTCGCTAGCTCCTACAATGAGCAGTTCTTC.

The sample holds a few counts of this clonotype. The chain couples TRBV19 to TRBJ2-3; possible D gene TRBD2, 6 bases. CDR3 length: 17 residues. Trimming cost V 6 bases and J 4 bases, with 23 bases left between them. CDR1 and CDR2 (germline): LNHDA, SQIVND (reference sequence). CDR3: CASRTGRGSAVPDTQYF. Written as DNA, the CDR3 is TGTGCCAGTAGAACCGGGCGGGGAAGCGCGGTCCCAGATACGCAGTATTTT.

This clonotype showed up just a few times. J is TRBJ1-5 and V is TRBV5-1; no reliable D call. Per germline, CDR1 SGHRS and CDR2 YFSETQ. V lost 0 bases to trimming and J lost 0 bases, with 10 bases between them. The CDR3 spans 16 residues. CDR3 coding DNA: TGCGCCAGCAGCTTGGAGACTGATTATAGCAATCAGCCCCAGCATTTT. Translating it yields CASSLETDYSNQPQHF.